These T cell receptor beta chains were read from a single sample in a study of T cells in Graves' hyperthyroidism and ophthalmopathy. TCRdb independently ran MiXCR on the multiplex PCR reads; one entry per CDR3 protein. The profile shows 400,000 to 550,000 distinct CDR3 sequences, roughly 14% of them singletons. The source material was blood. Receptors were obtained from a woman between 18 and 29 years old with Graves' hyperthyroidism. The CDR3 runs from the conserved cysteine through the conserved F or W. The D gene is left open where the match is weak. Only part of the rows carry a size: once, few, many, or a class if the clone is expanded.

abundance	v_gene	d_gene	j_gene	CDR3aa	CDR3nt
many	TRBV27	-	TRBJ1-1	CAIIFGTEAFF	TGTGCCATCATCTTTGGCACTGAAGCTTTCTTT
many	TRBV10-3	-	TRBJ1-3	CAISESSSGNTIYF	TGTGCCATCAGTGAGTCGAGCTCTGGAAACACCATATATTTT
-	TRBV19	TRBD2	TRBJ2-5	CASSISLAGLQETQYF	TGTGCCAGTAGTATCTCACTAGCGGGATTGCAAGAGACCCAGTACTTC
-	TRBV30	-	TRBJ1-1	CAWTGNTEACF	TGTGCCTGGACCGGCAACACTGAAGCTTGCTTT
few	TRBV7-9	-	TRBJ2-1	CASSLARSGTPSSYNEQFF	TGTGCCAGCAGCTTAGCGCGTTCCGGAACCCCAAGCTCCTACAATGAGCAGTTCTTC
few	TRBV6-1	-	TRBJ1-3	CASSQMQGQSSGNTIYF	TGTGCCAGCAGCCAAATGCAGGGGCAGTCCTCTGGAAACACCATATATTTT
many	TRBV5-1	-	TRBJ2-5	CASSESLRVEGETQYF	TGCGCCAGCAGCGAATCCCTCCGGGTAGAGGGAGAGACCCAGTACTTC
-	TRBV20-1	TRBD1	TRBJ1-5	CSASPFDRGNQPQHF	TGCAGTGCCAGTCCCTTCGACAGGGGCAATCAGCCCCAGCATTTT
-	TRBV29-1	-	TRBJ1-2	CSVDWDRIYGYTF	TGCAGCGTTGACTGGGATCGGATCTATGGCTACACCTTC
many	TRBV11-3	TRBD2	TRBJ2-3	CASSALRGTSVTDTQYF	TGTGCCAGCAGCGCGTTACGGGGGACTAGCGTCACAGATACGCAGTATTTT
many	TRBV20-1	-	TRBJ1-1	CSAEGTEAFF	TGCAGTGCTGAGGGCACTGAAGCTTTCTTT
many	TRBV30	-	TRBJ2-7	CAWSGTGFSYEQYF	TGTGCCTGGAGTGGAACAGGGTTCTCCTACGAGCAGTACTTC
many	TRBV27	-	TRBJ1-5	CASSPNGPNQPQHF	TGTGCCAGCAGCCCTAACGGACCGAATCAGCCCCAGCATTTT
few	TRBV12-3/TRBV12-4	TRBD1	TRBJ1-2	CASSETGRLLRSSYGYTF	TGTGCCAGCAGCGAGACAGGGCGGCTTCTTCGCTCTTCGTATGGCTACACCTTC
many	TRBV7-8	-	TRBJ2-1	CASSTFTGKYPQFF	TGTGCCAGCAGCACCTTTACCGGGAAGTATCCCCAGTTCTTC
many	TRBV30	TRBD2	TRBJ2-5	CASGDGGVETQYF	TGTGCCTCGGGGGACGGGGGGGTAGAGACCCAGTACTTC
many	TRBV11-3	-	TRBJ2-3	CASSFGREINTQYF	TGTGCCAGCAGCTTCGGCAGGGAAATTAATACGCAGTATTTT
many	TRBV5-1	TRBD2	TRBJ2-7	CASSLPSGREPYEQYF	TGCGCCAGCAGCTTACCCAGCGGGAGAGAACCCTACGAGCAGTACTTC
-	TRBV5-1	-	TRBJ2-5	CASSSEKTQYF	TGCGCCAGCAGCTCTGAAAAGACCCAGTACTTC
-	TRBV19	-	TRBJ2-3	CASRGSGTDTQYF	TGTGCCAGTAGGGGCTCAGGGACAGATACGCAGTATTTT
-	TRBV30	-	TRBJ1-2	CAWSQTRRSYGYTF	TGTGCCTGGAGTCAAACCCGGAGGTCCTATGGCTACACCTTC
-	TRBV20-1	-	TRBJ1-6	CSAQSDGPSYNSPLHF	TGCAGTGCCCAATCGGACGGACCCTCCTATAATTCACCCCTCCACTTT
many	TRBV6-5	-	TRBJ1-1	CASSYSGVMNTEAFF	TGTGCCAGCAGTTACTCCGGGGTAATGAACACTGAAGCTTTCTTT
many	TRBV2	TRBD1	TRBJ1-5	CASRQDRGYSNQPQHF	TGTGCCAGCAGACAAGACAGGGGGTATAGCAATCAGCCCCAGCATTTT
few	TRBV20-1	-	TRBJ1-5	CSGATIDRPQHF	TGCAGCGGAGCCACAATAGATCGGCCCCAGCATTTT
-	TRBV10-3	-	TRBJ1-5	CAISEILWTKSQPQHF	-
-	TRBV6-5	-	TRBJ2-5	CASSYDGTRETQYF	TGTGCCAGCAGTTACGACGGGACCCGGGAGACCCAGTACTTC
many	TRBV12-3/TRBV12-4	-	TRBJ2-2	CASSGDRTSNTGELFF	TGTGCCAGCAGCGGGGACCGTACATCTAACACCGGGGAGCTGTTTTTT
many	TRBV5-1	TRBD2	TRBJ2-3	CASSLGLAGISPSTDTQYF	TGCGCCAGCAGCTTGGGGCTAGCGGGGATCTCTCCTAGCACAGATACGCAGTATTTT
-	TRBV2	TRBD1	TRBJ1-1	CASSEGTGGTEAFF	TGTGCCAGCAGTGAGGGGACAGGTGGGACTGAAGCTTTCTTT
many	TRBV2	-	TRBJ2-1	CASSVASEQFF	TGTGCCAGCAGTGTCGCCAGTGAGCAGTTCTTC
-	TRBV6-1	-	TRBJ2-1	CASSEALDGRGNEQLF	TGTGCCAGCAGTGAAGCCCTGGACGGGAGAGGGAATGAGCAGCTCTTC
many	TRBV2	TRBD2	TRBJ2-1	CASSGGGNEQFF	TGTGCCAGCAGTGGCGGGGGTAATGAGCAGTTCTTC
-	TRBV29-1	TRBD1	TRBJ1-1	CSVTGTGGTNTEAFF	TGCAGCGTTACCGGGACAGGGGGGACGAACACTGAAGCTTTCTTT
-	TRBV19	-	TRBJ2-7	CASSIAASSYEQYF	TGTGCCAGTAGTATCGCAGCGTCCTCCTACGAGCAGTACTTC
few	TRBV4-2	-	TRBJ1-1	CASSLSGTNTEAFF	TGTGCCAGCAGCCTCTCCGGTACGAACACTGAAGCTTTCTTT
many	TRBV30	TRBD2	TRBJ2-3	CAWRTRETSTDTQYF	TGTGCCTGGCGGACTAGAGAAACTAGCACAGATACGCAGTATTTT
-	TRBV6-7	-	TRBJ1-5	CASSYSVGSCNQPQHF	TGTGCCAGCAGTTACTCAGTAGGTAGTTGCAATCAGCCCCAGCATTTT
many	TRBV12-3/TRBV12-4	TRBD2	TRBJ2-1	CATTRLAVNEQFF	TGTGCCACGACGCGACTAGCGGTGAATGAGCAGTTCTTC
-	TRBV19	-	TRBJ1-2	CASSTARGYTF	TGTGCCAGTTCGACCGCTCGTGGCTACACCTTC
many	TRBV7-2	-	TRBJ2-3	CASNKRGSSTDTQYF	TGTGCCAGCAACAAACGGGGCTCCAGCACAGATACGCAGTATTTT
many	TRBV19	TRBD2	TRBJ2-1	CASSRTSGNSNEQFF	TGTGCCAGTAGTAGAACTAGCGGGAATAGCAATGAGCAGTTCTTC
many	TRBV29-1	-	TRBJ1-1	CSVVSDKPPTEAFF	TGCAGCGTTGTTAGCGACAAGCCACCGACTGAAGCTTTCTTT
many	TRBV3-1	-	TRBJ1-5	CASSQGGSNSNQPQHF	TGTGCCAGCAGCCAAGGAGGCTCTAATAGCAATCAGCCCCAGCATTTT
many	TRBV2	TRBD1	TRBJ1-2	CASSRQGANYGYTF	TGTGCCAGCAGTAGACAGGGGGCAAACTATGGCTACACCTTC
many	TRBV3-1	-	TRBJ2-5	CASSRLEETQYF	TGTGCCAGCAGCCGTTTGGAAGAGACCCAGTACTTC
few	TRBV25-1	TRBD1	TRBJ1-2	CASSTTGQGNYGYTF	TGTGCCAGCAGTACTACGGGACAGGGCAACTATGGCTACACCTTC
-	TRBV4-1	-	TRBJ2-2	CASGYRDTNTGELFF	TGCGCCAGCGGCTACCGGGACACGAACACCGGGGAGCTGTTTTTT
many	TRBV10-1	-	TRBJ2-3	CASSRQRTDTQYF	TGCGCCAGCAGTCGACAGCGAACAGATACGCAGTATTTT
few	TRBV29-1	-	TRBJ1-2	CSVDGERLSVAGYTF	TGCAGCGTTGACGGGGAAAGGTTAAGCGTAGCGGGCTACACCTTC
-	TRBV4-1	-	TRBJ1-5	CASSPLTGPNQPQHF	TGCGCCAGCAGCCCTCTGACAGGCCCTAATCAGCCCCAGCATTTT
few	TRBV6-5	TRBD2	TRBJ2-7	CASSYSRLAGEQYF	TGTGCCAGCAGTTACTCCAGACTAGCGGGGGAGCAGTACTTC
many	TRBV27	-	TRBJ1-5	CASSLFGAYSNQPQHF	TGTGCCAGCAGCCTCTTCGGGGCTTATAGCAATCAGCCCCAGCATTTT
few	TRBV5-4	TRBD1	TRBJ1-1	CASSQPTGMTEAFF	TGTGCCAGCAGCCAACCGACAGGGATGACTGAAGCTTTCTTT